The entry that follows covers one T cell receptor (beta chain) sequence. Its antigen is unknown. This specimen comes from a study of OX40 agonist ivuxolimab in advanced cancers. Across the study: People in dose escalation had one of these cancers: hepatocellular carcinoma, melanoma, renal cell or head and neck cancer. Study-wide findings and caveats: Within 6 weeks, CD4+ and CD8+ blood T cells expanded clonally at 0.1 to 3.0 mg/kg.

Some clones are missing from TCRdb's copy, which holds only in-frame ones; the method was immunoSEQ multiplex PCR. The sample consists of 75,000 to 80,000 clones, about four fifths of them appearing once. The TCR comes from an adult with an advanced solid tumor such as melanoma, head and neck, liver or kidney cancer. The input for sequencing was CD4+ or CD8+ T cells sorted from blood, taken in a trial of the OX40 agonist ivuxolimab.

CDR3 in DNA: TGTGCCAGTAGTATCCAGGGTACTGAAGCTTTCTTT. It yields the protein CASSIQGTEAFF. The chain combines TRBV19 with TRBJ1-1, with D possibly matching TRBD1 (5 bases). V dropped 3 bases and J dropped 5 bases, with 7 bases sitting between them. This CDR3 region has 12 residues. Germline CDR1 and CDR2: LNHDA and SQIVND (reference sequence).